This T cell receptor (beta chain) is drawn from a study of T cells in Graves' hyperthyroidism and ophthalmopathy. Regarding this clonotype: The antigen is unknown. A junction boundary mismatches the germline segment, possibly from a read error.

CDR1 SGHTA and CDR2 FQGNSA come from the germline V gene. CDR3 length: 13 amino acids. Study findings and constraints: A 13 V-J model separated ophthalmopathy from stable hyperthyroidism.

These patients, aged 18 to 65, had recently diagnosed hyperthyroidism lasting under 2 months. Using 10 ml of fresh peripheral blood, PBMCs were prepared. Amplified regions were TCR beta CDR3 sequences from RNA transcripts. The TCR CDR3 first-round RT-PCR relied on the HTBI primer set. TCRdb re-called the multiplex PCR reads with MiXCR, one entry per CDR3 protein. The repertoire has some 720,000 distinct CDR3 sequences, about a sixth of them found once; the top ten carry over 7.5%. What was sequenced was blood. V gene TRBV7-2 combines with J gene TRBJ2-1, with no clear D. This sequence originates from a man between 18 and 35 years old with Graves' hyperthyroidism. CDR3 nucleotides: TGTGCCAGCAGCTTAGATGGCTACGATGAGCAGTTCTTC. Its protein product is CASSLDGYDEQFF.